The 3 T cell receptor beta chains below were found in one sample sequenced in a study of CD8+ T cells in alopecia areata. cDNA reverse transcribed from extracted RNA served as the sequencing template. Method: immunoSEQ multiplex PCR; TCRdb's copy keeps in-frame clones and lacks some. The table lists under 150,000 clones, around two thirds of them singletons. Sequenced input: CD8+ T cells sorted from blood. These receptor sequences come from a human donor in good health.

The V gene is TRBV19, the J gene TRBJ1-1; perhaps TRBD1 as D (6 bases). The CDR3 consists of 14 residues. V was trimmed by 6 bases and J by 6 bases, leaving 17 bases between them. In germline, CDR1 is LNHDA, CDR2 SQIVND (reference sequence). CDR3 protein: CASSPQGPRAEAFF. Written as DNA, the CDR3 is TGTGCCAGTAGCCCACAGGGTCCCCGGGCTGAAGCTTTCTTT.

This sequence joins TRBV27 and TRBJ2-7, with 12 bases lining up with TRBD2. V lost 5 bases, J lost 5 bases, and 4 bases stayed unmatched. Per the germline V gene, CDR1 is MNHEY and CDR2 is SMNVEV (reference sequence). The CDR3 is 14 amino acids. The CDR3 loop is CASSRLAGVDEQYF. The DNA for the CDR3 is TGTGCCAGCAGTCGACTAGCGGGAGTCGACGAGCAGTACTTC.

The J gene is TRBJ2-1, the V gene TRBV5-6; D ambiguous. The germline V gene encodes CDR1 SGHDT and CDR2 YYEEEE. This CDR3 has 11 amino acids. Trimming cost V 5 bases and J 10 bases, with 10 bases left between them. The CDR3 DNA is TGTGCCAGCAGTCCTCTATTCGAGCAGTTCTTC. Residues: CASSPLFEQFF.